What follows are 9 T cell receptor beta chains derived from one specimen sequenced in a study of cytomegalovirus exposure and HLA in healthy donors (dated 2017 in TCRdb). Library method: the immunoSEQ multiplex PCR assay. A mixture of 60 forward primers for TCR Vbeta segments and 13 reverse primers for TCR Jbeta segments was used in the multiplex PCR. Held by TCRdb, this immuneACCESS table contains in-frame sequences only and omits some clones. Under half of the omission traces to an unresolved V gene where checked; the cause of the rest is unknown. The sample table holds tens of thousands of clones, of which around 75% were seen once. The ten largest clones capture approximately 2% of the sample. Specimen: PBMCs. Receptor source: a man aged 40-49 years in good health and CMV-seronegative.

In DNA form, the CDR3 reads TGTGCCAGCAGCCAGGAGGGGTCCTCTAACTATGGCTACACCTTC. Translation: CASSQEGSSNYGYTF. The chain has TRBV4-2 and TRBJ1-2, with D possibly being TRBD1 (5 bases). In germline, CDR1 is LGHNA, CDR2 YNFKEQ. The CDR3 is 15 amino acids. Trimming took off 3 bases at V and 0 bases at J, with 11 bases between the two ends.

The chain joins TRBV28 to TRBJ1-6; D gene uncertain. The CDR3 runs to 12 residues. V was cut by 3 bases and J by 7 bases, with 4 bases left in between. Looked up from germline, CDR1 is MDHEN and CDR2 is SYDVKM. This CDR3 reads CASSFENSPLHF. The CDR3 bases are TGTGCCAGCAGTTTCGAGAATTCACCCCTCCACTTT.

This chain's CDR3 is CASSYSGLADTQYF. The CDR3 DNA is TGTGCCAGCAGTTACTCGGGACTAGCAGATACGCAGTATTTT. The V gene is TRBV6-5, the J gene TRBJ2-3, with 8 positions matching TRBD2. The germline CDR1 and CDR2 sequences are MNHEY and SVGAGI. V was pared by 0 bases and J by 4 bases, with 0 bases of the junction left unmatched. The CDR3 consists of 14 residues.

A note on this clone: One end of the junction does not line up with germline, which may come from a read error. The chain joins TRBV4-1 to TRBJ1-5, with 7 bases identical to TRBD1. The CDR3 loop spans 19 amino acids. Germline V gene data show CDR1 as MGHRA and CDR2 as YSYEKL. CDR3 in DNA: TGCGCCAGCAACCAAGATCACAGGGGACCCCGTTATAGCAATCAGCCCCAGCATTTT. It yields the protein CASNQDHRGPRYSNQPQHF.

This clone has more than one count but fewer than ten. The V gene is TRBV10-2, the J gene TRBJ2-1, with D perhaps matching TRBD1 (8 bases). V shed 9 bases and J shed 6 bases, with 15 bases lying between them. Germline-derived CDR1 and CDR2 are WSHSY and SAAADI. CDR3 size: 13 residues. The CDR3: CARGTGGGNEQFF. CDR3 in DNA: TGCGCCAGAGGGACAGGCGGGGGCAATGAGCAGTTCTTC.

The chain joins TRBV5-1 to TRBJ2-7, with D tentatively TRBD1 (6 bases). This CDR3 comprises 18 residues. With 3 bases removed from V and 0 bases from J, the gap between germline ends came to 22 bases. Germline V CDR1 and CDR2: SGHRS, YFSETQ. CDR3 amino acids: CASSYGALAGVLSYEQYF. CDR3 bases: TGCGCCAGCAGCTACGGAGCCTTGGCAGGGGTCCTCTCCTACGAGCAGTACTTC.

The count of this clone is one. The chain links TRBV9 to TRBJ2-1; D is perhaps TRBD2 (5 bases). Germline V gene lookup returns CDR1 SGDLS and CDR2 YYNGEE. This CDR3 is 15 amino acids long. V was trimmed by 4 bases and J by 4 bases, leaving 15 bases between them. The CDR3 DNA reads as TGTGCCAGCAGCCCATATAGCGCCTCTTACAATGAGCAGTTCTTC. Residues: CASSPYSASYNEQFF.

This clone was seen once. This chain links TRBV5-6 with TRBJ1-4, with TRBD1 matching 8 bases. The V segment lost 1 base and the J segment 10 bases; nucleotides outside the gene matches: 3. Germline CDR1 and CDR2: SGHDT and YYEEEE. The CDR3 is 13 amino acids. The CDR3 is CASSLQGARKLFF. In DNA, the CDR3 is TGTGCCAGCAGCTTGCAGGGGGCGCGAAAACTGTTTTTT.

The chain carries TRBV5-1 and TRBJ2-2; no definite D call. CDR3 size: 16 residues. Trimming removed 4 bases at V and 6 bases at J, with 19 bases between. Germline-derived CDR1 and CDR2 are SGHRS and YFSETQ. The CDR3 here is CASSPLLLVEAGELFF. DNA of the CDR3: TGCGCCAGCAGCCCACTCCTTCTAGTAGAGGCCGGGGAGCTGTTTTTT.